This T cell receptor beta chain is from a study of blood T cell repertoires in COVID-19. J gave up 5 bases and V 6 bases, and 7 bases lay outside the gene matches. The V gene's germline CDR1 is MNHEY and CDR2 SVGAGI. This CDR3 comprises 14 residues. Assay used: immunoSEQ multiplex PCR; TCRdb lists only in-frame clones, some missing. Of 130,000 to 150,000 clones in the sample, 80% to 90% were seen once. The TCR comes from a woman aged 55-70 years with COVID-19, enrolled during active disease. What was sequenced was peripheral blood. The chain recombines TRBV6-5 with TRBJ1-2; 9 nucleotides line up with TRBD1. CDR3 amino acids: CASSSTGTGYGYTF. The DNA for the CDR3 is TGTGCCAGCAGCTCAACCGGGACAGGGTATGGCTACACCTTC.